The TCR beta chain under discussion was sequenced for a study of radiotherapy plus CTLA-4 blockade in lung cancer. Overall study: Disease control was achieved by just over 30% of patients, and objective responses by about 17%.

The method was immunoSEQ multiplex PCR; TCRdb's version includes in-frame clones alone and lacks a portion of them. The sample has about 80,000 clones, 85% to 90% seen once. As concerns this clone: Its antigen is as yet unknown.

The germline V gene encodes CDR1 SEHNR and CDR2 FQNEAQ (reference sequence). The V and J ends lost 7 bases and 5 bases respectively, with 21 bases between them. The CDR3 spans 15 residues. Findings of the study overall: In blood, early T cell clone dynamics reportedly predicted response best, together with interferon-beta. Clones of tumor-derived TCRs expanded in blood after radiotherapy plus ipilimumab.

This receptor was taken from a human donor with non-small cell lung cancer who had stable disease on radiotherapy plus ipilimumab. The sequencing here drew on peripheral blood, taken from a patient treated with radiotherapy plus ipilimumab. The V call is TRBV7-9, the J call TRBJ2-7; tentatively, D is TRBD2 (8 bases). The CDR3 region is CASNRQGLERNEQYF. The CDR3 region has the DNA TGTGCCAGCAATCGACAGGGACTAGAAAGGAACGAGCAGTACTTC. Supplemented by reference TRBV7-9 and TRBJ2-7, the full variable domain reads DTGVSQNPRHKITKRGQNVTFRCDPISEHNRLYWYRQTLGQGPEFLTYFQNEAQLEKSRLLSDRFSAERPKGSFSTLEIQRTEQGDSAMYLCASNRQGLERNEQYFGPGTRLTVT.